This T cell receptor (beta chain) was captured in a study of T cell repertoires in cytomegalovirus infection. Whole-study findings and limits: Based on cumulative public TCR beta family frequency, carriers of CMV plus the relevant HLA were identified. It was HLA-C-restricted CMV-specific TCR beta clonotypes that dominated the response ex vivo.

The CDR3 spans 15 residues. The ends were cut back, 0 bases at V and 7 bases at J, with 13 bases in the middle. Germline lookup yields CDR1 SGDLS and CDR2 YYNGEE. TCRdb recomputed calls from the reads with MiXCR, one row per CDR3 protein. The data show 560,000 or so distinct CDR3 sequences, 15% to 20% seen once. This clonotype occurred a few times. No antigen is known for it. The sample was CD8+ T cells from PBMCs. V and J are TRBV9 and TRBJ1-4; D unclear. The receptor's source is a human donor in good health (CMV status not recorded). Some clones in this sample may be carry-over from other donors' samples. The CDR3 region is CASSVEDGRGEKLFF. In nucleotides, the CDR3 is TGTGCCAGCAGCGTAGAGGACGGTCGCGGTGAAAAACTGTTTTTT.